This T cell receptor (beta chain) came from a study of T cell changes during pregnancy in multiple sclerosis. CDR1 is MNHEY, CDR2 SMNVEV, per germline (reference sequence). The CDR3 runs 18 residues. V shed 1 base, J shed 5 bases, and the junction held 14 bases outside the gene matches. The repertoire was sequenced with immunoSEQ multiplex PCR; TCRdb's copy has only in-frame clones and lacks some. The sample yields around 61,000 clones, about nine tenths seen once. The chain is built from TRBV27 and TRBJ2-5, with 9 bases matching TRBD2. Sequencing was performed on peripheral blood, taken in the first trimester of pregnancy. This TCR was sampled from a female donor in good health, enrolled as a control in a pregnancy study. The CDR3 sequence: CASSLFGEGGGAVETQYF. The CDR3 DNA reads as TGTGCCAGCAGTTTATTCGGAGAAGGCGGGGGGGCCGTGGAGACCCAGTACTTC.